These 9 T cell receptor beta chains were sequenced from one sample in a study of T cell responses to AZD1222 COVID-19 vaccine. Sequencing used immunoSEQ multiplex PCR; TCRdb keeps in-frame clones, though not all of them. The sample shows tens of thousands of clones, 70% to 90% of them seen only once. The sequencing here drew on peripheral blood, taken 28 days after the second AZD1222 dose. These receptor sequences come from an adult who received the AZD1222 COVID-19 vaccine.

CDR3 loop: CASRALAGGLDEQFF. The CDR3 nucleotides read TGTGCCAGCAGGGCCTTAGCGGGGGGGCTCGATGAGCAGTTCTTC. The chain has TRBV7-8 and TRBJ2-1, with 11 bases aligning to TRBD2. Per germline, CDR1 SGHVS and CDR2 FQNEAQ. Trimming took 6 bases from V and 8 from J; bases not matched to a gene: 9. The CDR3 sequence is 15 residues long.

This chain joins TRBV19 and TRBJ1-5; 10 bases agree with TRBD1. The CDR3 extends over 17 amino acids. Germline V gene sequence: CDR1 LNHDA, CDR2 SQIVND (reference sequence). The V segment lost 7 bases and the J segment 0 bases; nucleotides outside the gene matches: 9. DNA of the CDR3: TGTGCCAGTATTATGGGACAGGGGCCTTATAGCAATCAGCCCCAGCATTTT. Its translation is CASIMGQGPYSNQPQHF.

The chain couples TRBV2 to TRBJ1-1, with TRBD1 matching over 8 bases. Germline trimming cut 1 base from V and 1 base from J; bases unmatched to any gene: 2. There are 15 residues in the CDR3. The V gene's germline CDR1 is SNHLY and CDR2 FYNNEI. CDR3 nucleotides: TGTGCCAGCAGTGAAGGGCAGGGGGCGAACACTGAAGCTTTCTTT. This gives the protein CASSEGQGANTEAFF.

The CDR3 region has the DNA TGTGCCAGCAGCCCGAGACTTAACTTCAATGAGCAGTTCTTC. The encoded protein is CASSPRLNFNEQFF. The J gene is TRBJ2-1, the V gene TRBV9; D is undetermined. The CDR3 is 14 amino acids. The V and J ends lost 4 bases and 6 bases respectively, with 14 bases between them. CDR1 and CDR2 (germline): SGDLS, YYNGEE.

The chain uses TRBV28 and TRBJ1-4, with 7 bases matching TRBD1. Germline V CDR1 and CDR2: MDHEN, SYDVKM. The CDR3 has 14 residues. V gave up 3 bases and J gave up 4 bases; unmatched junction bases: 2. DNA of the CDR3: TGTGCCAGCAGTTTGGGACAGTTTAATGAAAAACTGTTTTTT. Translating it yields CASSLGQFNEKLFF.

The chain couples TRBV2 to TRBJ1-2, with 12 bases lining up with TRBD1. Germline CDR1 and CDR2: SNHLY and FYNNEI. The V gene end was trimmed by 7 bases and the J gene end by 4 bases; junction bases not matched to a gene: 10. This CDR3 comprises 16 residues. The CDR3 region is CASTRDRGPRIYGYTF. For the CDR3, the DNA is TGTGCCAGCACTCGGGACAGGGGGCCACGGATCTATGGCTACACCTTC.

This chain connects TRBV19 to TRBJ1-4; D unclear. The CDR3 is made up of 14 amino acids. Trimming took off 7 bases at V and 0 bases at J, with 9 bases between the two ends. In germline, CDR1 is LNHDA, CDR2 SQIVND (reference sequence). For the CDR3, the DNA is TGTGCCAGTAAGGACGGAGCAACTAATGAAAAACTGTTTTTT. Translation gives CASKDGATNEKLFF.

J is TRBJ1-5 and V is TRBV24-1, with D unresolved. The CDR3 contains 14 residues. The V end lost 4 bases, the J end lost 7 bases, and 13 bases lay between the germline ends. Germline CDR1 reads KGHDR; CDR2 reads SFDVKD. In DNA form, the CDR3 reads TGTGCCACCAGTGACCCCGGACGCTCCCAGCCCCAGCATTTT. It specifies CATSDPGRSQPQHF.

In nucleotides, the CDR3 is TGCAGCGTTGAAAGAAGGGAGGGAGGGGACGGAAAACTGTTTTTT. This encodes CSVERREGGDGKLFF. The V and J genes are TRBV29-1 and TRBJ1-4, with a tentative D call TRBD1 (5 bases). The CDR3 loop spans 15 amino acids. Germline loops: CDR1 SQVTM, CDR2 ANQGSEA. V lost 2 bases and J 10 bases, leaving 20 bases between the germline ends.